These 3 T cell receptor beta chains were sequenced from one sample in a study of neurological immune-mediated disorders. Each CDR3 protein is one row after TCRdb ran MiXCR on the 5' RACE reads. The sample carries more than 35,000 distinct CDR3 sequences, approximately 2.8% recorded once. Sequencing was carried out using PBMCs. The receptors were sampled from a woman aged 50 to 65 with multiple sclerosis.

As for this clonotype: This may come from a read error, since a much larger clone is one base off. The gene calls are TRBV5-4 and TRBJ2-5; 11 bases are a match to TRBD1. After removal of 4 bases from V and 4 bases from J, the junction contained 6 bases not matched to a gene. This CDR3 comprises 15 residues. CDR1 and CDR2 from the germline V gene are SGHNT and YYREEE (reference sequence). The CDR3 region is CASSAGQGGGETQYF. The CDR3 coding sequence is TGTGCCAGCAGCGCGGGACAGGGGGGGGGAGAGACCCAGTACTTC.

This clonotype occurred many times. The chain has TRBV20-1 and TRBJ1-1; D is perhaps TRBD1 (5 bases). V lost 1 base, J lost 5 bases, and 14 bases lay in between. The CDR3 runs to 14 residues. The germline gives CDR1 DFQATT, CDR2 SNEGSKA (reference sequence). The CDR3 here is CSARGPGSGTEAFF. In DNA, the CDR3 is TGCAGTGCTAGAGGCCCGGGGTCAGGGACTGAAGCTTTCTTT.

This clonotype was detected many times. The rearrangement joins TRBV20-1 to TRBJ2-7; 9 bases match TRBD1. V lost 1 base and J lost 0; bases outside the gene matches: 4. This CDR3 comprises 15 residues. Germline lookup yields CDR1 DFQATT and CDR2 SNEGSKA (reference sequence). This chain's CDR3 is CSARAGDRVSYEQYF. The CDR3 region has the DNA TGCAGTGCTAGAGCTGGGGACAGGGTCTCCTACGAGCAGTACTTC.